A selection of T cell receptor beta chains follows, all from one sample in a study of cytomegalovirus exposure and HLA in healthy donors. TCRdb's copy holds only in-frame clones and misses some; the assay was immunoSEQ multiplex PCR. The sample table sets out about 40,000 clones. Source material: PBMCs. These receptors came from a young man in good health and CMV-seronegative. Both conserved end residues are part of each CDR3. The order of the fields is D gene, V gene, J gene, CDR3 protein, CDR3 DNA. The D gene is left open where the match is weak.

>TRBD1|TRBV14|TRBJ1-1
CASSQLGTGLTEAFF
TGTGCCAGCAGCCAACTTGGGACAGGCCTCACTGAAGCTTTCTTT
>TRBD1|TRBV15|TRBJ1-5
CATSVDRMSNQPQHF
TGTGCCACCAGCGTGGACAGGATGAGCAATCAGCCCCAGCATTTT
>TRBD1|TRBV7-9|TRBJ1-3
CASSGRDRDSGNTIYF
TGTGCCAGCAGCGGCCGGGACAGGGACTCTGGAAACACCATATATTTT
>-|TRBV19|TRBJ1-5
CASSIRLNQPQHF
TGTGCCAGTAGTATCAGGCTAAATCAGCCCCAGCATTTT
>TRBD2|TRBV5-1|TRBJ2-5
CASSLALAGGQETQYF
TGCGCCAGCAGCTTGGCCCTAGCGGGGGGCCAAGAGACCCAGTACTTC
>TRBD1|TRBV6-1|TRBJ2-3
CASSGQGSNSDTQYF
TGTGCCAGCAGCGGACAGGGAAGTAATTCAGATACGCAGTATTTT
>-|TRBV4-1|TRBJ1-2
CASSQVSIGYGYTF
TGCGCCAGCAGCCAAGTTTCCATCGGCTATGGCTACACCTTC
>-|TRBV4-3|TRBJ1-1
CASSQDMAVAFF
TGCGCCAGCAGCCAAGATATGGCAGTAGCTTTCTTT
>-|TRBV7-3|TRBJ2-7
CASSLSGTGEQYF
TGTGCCAGCAGCTTATCCGGGACTGGGGAGCAGTACTTC
>TRBD1|TRBV6-4|TRBJ1-1
CASRDTGDREAFF
TGTGCCAGCAGGGACACAGGGGATAGGGAAGCTTTCTTT
>TRBD2|TRBV9|TRBJ2-1
CASSVSTGGQGEQFF
TGTGCCAGCAGCGTATCAACGGGGGGGCAGGGTGAGCAGTTCTTC
>-|TRBV19|TRBJ1-4
CASSIRGGELFF
TGTGCCAGTAGTATCAGAGGGGGGGAACTGTTTTTT
>-|TRBV4-1|TRBJ2-7
CASSQEGPYYEQYF
TGCGCCAGCAGCCAAGAGGGGCCCTACTACGAGCAGTACTTC
>-|TRBV18|TRBJ1-5
CASSPGGGGSGQPQHF
TGTGCCAGCTCACCCGGAGGGGGAGGGTCGGGCCAGCCCCAGCATTTT
>-|TRBV5-6|TRBJ2-7
CASRDGTTPEQYF
TGTGCCAGCAGGGACGGGACAACTCCCGAGCAGTACTTC
>TRBD1|TRBV5-4|TRBJ2-7
CASSPGQGKGEQYF
TGTGCCAGCAGCCCGGGACAGGGGAAGGGCGAGCAGTACTTC
>-|TRBV9|TRBJ2-2
CASSVVLAAGELFF
TGTGCCAGCAGCGTAGTCCTAGCAGCCGGGGAGCTGTTTTTT
>TRBD1|TRBV6-1|TRBJ1-5
CASSSDRVDQPQHF
TGTGCCAGCAGTTCTGACAGGGTCGATCAGCCCCAGCATTTT
>TRBD2|TRBV9|TRBJ2-1
CASSVPTSGGDNEQFF
TGTGCCAGCAGCGTACCTACTAGCGGGGGGGACAATGAGCAGTTCTTC
>TRBD1|TRBV29-1|TRBJ2-2
CSVGGVPGQGPGELFF
TGCAGCGTTGGGGGGGTACCGGGACAGGGCCCCGGGGAGCTGTTTTTT
>-|TRBV18|TRBJ1-4
CASSRAFATNEKLFF
TGTGCCAGCTCACGAGCGTTTGCAACTAATGAAAAACTGTTTTTT
>TRBD2|TRBV10-3|TRBJ2-5
CAISEPGLAGQTQYF
TGTGCCATCAGTGAACCGGGACTAGCGGGACAGACCCAGTACTTC
>-|TRBV6-1|TRBJ1-5
CASSLTADAEPQHF
TGTGCCAGCAGCCTAACAGCCGATGCCGAGCCCCAGCATTTT
>-|TRBV5-1|TRBJ2-7
CASSLELSYEQYF
TGCGCCAGCAGCTTGGAACTATCCTACGAGCAGTACTTC